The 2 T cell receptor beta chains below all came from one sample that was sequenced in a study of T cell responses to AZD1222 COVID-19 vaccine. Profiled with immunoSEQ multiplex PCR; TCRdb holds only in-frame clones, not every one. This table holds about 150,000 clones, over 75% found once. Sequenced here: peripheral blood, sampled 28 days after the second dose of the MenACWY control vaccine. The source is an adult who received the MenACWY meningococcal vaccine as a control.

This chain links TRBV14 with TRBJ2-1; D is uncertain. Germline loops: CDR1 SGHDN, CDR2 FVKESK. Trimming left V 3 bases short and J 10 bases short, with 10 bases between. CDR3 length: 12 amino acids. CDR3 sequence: CASSHLGVEQFF. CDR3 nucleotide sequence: TGTGCCAGCAGCCACTTAGGAGTCGAGCAGTTCTTC.

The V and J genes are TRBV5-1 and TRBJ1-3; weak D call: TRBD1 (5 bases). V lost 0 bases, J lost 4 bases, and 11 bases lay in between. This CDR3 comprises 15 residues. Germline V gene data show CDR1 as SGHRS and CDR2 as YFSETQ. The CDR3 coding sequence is TGCGCCAGCAGCTTGGCCGGGGCCGCGGGAAACACCATATATTTT. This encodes CASSLAGAAGNTIYF.